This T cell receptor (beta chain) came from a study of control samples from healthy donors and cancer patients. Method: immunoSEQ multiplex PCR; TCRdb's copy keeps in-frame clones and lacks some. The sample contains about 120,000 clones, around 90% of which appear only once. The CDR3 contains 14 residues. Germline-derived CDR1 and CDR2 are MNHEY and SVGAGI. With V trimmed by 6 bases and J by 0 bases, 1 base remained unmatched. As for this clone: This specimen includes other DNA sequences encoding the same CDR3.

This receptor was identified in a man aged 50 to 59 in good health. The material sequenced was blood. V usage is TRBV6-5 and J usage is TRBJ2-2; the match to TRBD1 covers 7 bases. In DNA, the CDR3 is TGTGCCAGCAGGACAGGGACGAACACCGGGGAGCTGTTTTTT. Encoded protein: CASRTGTNTGELFF.